Only one count was recorded for the clone carrying this TCR beta chain. Produced via immunoSEQ multiplex PCR; TCRdb's table is partial and in-frame only. This table has around 85,000 clones, around 89% appearing once. These data are taken from a study of blood T cell repertoires in COVID-19. Background on the study: Sources were T cells, B-cell-depleted T cells, or PBMCs; the material itself was cDNA or gDNA.

The CDR3 extends over 13 amino acids. Trimming cost V 5 bases and J 4 bases, with 9 bases left between them. The V gene's germline CDR1 is LNHNV and CDR2 YYDKDF (reference sequence). Sequencing was done on a sample of peripheral blood. This TCR derives from a woman aged 80 or over with active or convalescent COVID-19. This sequence joins TRBV15 and TRBJ2-1; maybe TRBD1 (6 bases). The CDR3 loop is CATSGTGYNEQFF. The CDR3 region has the DNA TGTGCCACCAGCGGAACAGGGTACAATGAGCAGTTCTTC.